This T cell receptor beta chain comes out of a study of identical twins. The CDR3 consists of 15 residues. Trimming pared 6 bases from V and 5 bases from J, leaving 14 bases between. CDR1 and CDR2 (germline): MNHEY, SMNVEV (reference sequence). Using its own MiXCR run on the 5' RACE reads, TCRdb lists one record per CDR3 protein. The sample shows approximately 630,000 distinct CDR3 sequences, 7.1% of them seen only once. The same sample was also used in a study of yellow fever vaccine responses in identical twins.

The chain joins TRBV27 to TRBJ1-6; tentative D call: TRBD1 (6 bases). Input material: PBMCs. The sequence derives from a woman aged 18-30 years in good health. CDR3 region: CASSPYRDHNSPLHF. CDR3 DNA: TGTGCCAGCAGCCCCTACAGGGACCATAATTCACCCCTCCACTTT.